A single TCR beta chain is shown here with its context. The antigen is undetermined. This sample is drawn from a study of cytomegalovirus exposure and HLA in healthy donors. Study-wide findings and caveats: With high specificity and sensitivity, the classifier reportedly diagnosed cytomegalovirus status.

The germline CDR1 and CDR2 sequences are SEHNR and FQNEAQ (reference sequence). The CDR3 sequence is 13 residues long. Trimming removed 7 bases at V and 1 base at J, with 10 bases between. Assay used: immunoSEQ multiplex PCR; TCRdb lists only in-frame clones, some missing. The sample holds more than 85,000 clones; roughly nine tenths are singletons and the top ten take 1.5% to 2%. The sequence derives from a woman aged 18-29 years in good health and CMV-seronegative. Input material: PBMCs. The V call is TRBV7-9, the J call TRBJ1-2, with D tentatively TRBD1 (6 bases). Here the CDR3 DNA reads TGTGCCAGCACGAAGGGGGTTAACTATGGCTACACCTTC. Protein sequence: CASTKGVNYGYTF.